This entry features one T cell receptor beta chain sequence. Its antigen is still unknown. The data stem from a study of STAT3 mutations in large granular lymphocyte leukemia. Findings and limits, study-wide: In T-cell large granular lymphocyte leukemia, about half of patients showed multiple immunodominant subclonotypes. Persisting codominant clonotypes may have hidden a small pathogenic clone.

TCRdb's copy holds only in-frame clones and misses some; the assay was immunoSEQ multiplex PCR. The data show approximately 12,000 clones, under 95% seen once. The CDR3 totals 16 residues. Per the germline V gene, CDR1 is MNHNS and CDR2 is SASEGT. V lost 2 bases to trimming and J lost 5 bases, with 18 bases between them. The rearrangement links TRBV6-1 to TRBJ2-5; D perhaps matches TRBD1 (6 bases). The clonotype originates from a man aged 40-50 years with T-cell large granular lymphocyte leukemia. Some clones in this sample may be carry-over from other donors' samples. The sequenced sample was peripheral blood mononuclear cells. The CDR3 sequence is CASSESRGIPGETQYF. The CDR3 nucleotides read TGTGCCAGCAGTGAATCGAGGGGGATCCCGGGGGAGACCCAGTACTTC.